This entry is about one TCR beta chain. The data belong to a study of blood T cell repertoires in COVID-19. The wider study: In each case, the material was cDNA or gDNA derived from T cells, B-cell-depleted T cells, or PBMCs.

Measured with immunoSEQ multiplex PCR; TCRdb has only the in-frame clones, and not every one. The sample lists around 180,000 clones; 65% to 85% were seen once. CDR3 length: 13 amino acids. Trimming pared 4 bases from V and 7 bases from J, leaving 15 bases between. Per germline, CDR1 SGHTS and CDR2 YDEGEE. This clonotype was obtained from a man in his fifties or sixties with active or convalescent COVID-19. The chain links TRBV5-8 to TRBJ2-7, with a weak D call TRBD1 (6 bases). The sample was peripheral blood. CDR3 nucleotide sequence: TGTGCCAGCAGCCCTGCACCGAGGGGGGAGCAGTACTTC. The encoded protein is CASSPAPRGEQYF.